This T cell receptor beta chain appears in the sequencing data of a study of T cell repertoires in cytomegalovirus infection. Overall study context: Signatures in public TCR beta sequences pointed to both CMV infection and matching HLA type.

TCRdb called the reads again in MiXCR, with one record for every CDR3 protein. The repertoire has a few hundred thousand distinct CDR3 sequences, about 29% of them found once; the top ten carry around 19%. J was trimmed by 2 bases and V by 6 bases; bases with no gene match: 7. This CDR3 is 16 amino acids long. Germline CDR1 and CDR2: SGHVS and FNYEAQ. A remark on this clonotype: The antigen is undetermined.

V and J are TRBV7-6 and TRBJ2-2; 9 nucleotides match TRBD2. This receptor was taken from a human donor in good health (CMV status not recorded). Some clones in this sample may be carry-over from other donors' samples. The sample was cultured PBMCs, taken from culture after CMV antigen stimulation. This chain's CDR3 is CASRERTSANTGELFF. The CDR3 nucleotides read TGTGCCAGCAGAGAAAGGACTAGCGCAAACACCGGGGAGCTGTTTTTT.